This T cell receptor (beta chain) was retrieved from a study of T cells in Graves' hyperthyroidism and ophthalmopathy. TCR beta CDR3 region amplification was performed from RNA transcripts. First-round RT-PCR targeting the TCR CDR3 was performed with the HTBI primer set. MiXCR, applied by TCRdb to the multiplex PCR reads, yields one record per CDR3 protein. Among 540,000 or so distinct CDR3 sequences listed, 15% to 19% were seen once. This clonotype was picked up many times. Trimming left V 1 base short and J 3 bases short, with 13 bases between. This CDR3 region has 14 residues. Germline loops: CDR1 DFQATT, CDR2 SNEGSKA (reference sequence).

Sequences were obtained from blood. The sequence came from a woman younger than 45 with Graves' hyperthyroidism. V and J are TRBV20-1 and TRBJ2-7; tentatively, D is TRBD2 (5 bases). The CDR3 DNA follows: TGCAGTGCTAGAGTGCTGCGTGAGGGCTACGAGCAGTACTTC. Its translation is CSARVLREGYEQYF.